The 23 T cell receptor beta chains reported below all come from one sample, sequenced in a study of cytomegalovirus exposure and HLA in healthy donors. Primers: 60 Vbeta forward and 13 Jbeta reverse. Clones were read by immunoSEQ multiplex PCR, and TCRdb kept only the in-frame ones, dropping some. The sample consists of roughly 140,000 clones, roughly 80% of them appearing once. The source material was PBMCs. The origin of the receptors is a woman in her forties or fifties in good health and CMV-seropositive.

The gene calls are TRBV7-9 and TRBJ2-7; TRBD2 might be the D (5 bases). The CDR3 loop spans 15 amino acids. Looked up from germline, CDR1 is SEHNR and CDR2 is FQNEAQ (reference sequence). Trimming removed 1 base at V and 3 bases at J, with 13 bases between. The CDR3 DNA sequence: TGTGCCAGCAGCTTAGTAAGAGGGTTGGACTACGAGCAGTACTTC. The encoded protein is CASSLVRGLDYEQYF.

The V and J genes are TRBV6-1 and TRBJ2-3; possible D gene TRBD1, 5 bases. Germline V CDR1 and CDR2: MNHNS, SASEGT. The CDR3 sequence is 13 residues long. The V end lost 6 bases, the J end lost 4 bases, and 11 bases lay between the germline ends. CDR3 in amino acids: CASRGQGSDTQYF. Written as DNA, the CDR3 is TGTGCCAGCAGAGGGCAGGGTTCAGATACGCAGTATTTT.

The V and J genes are TRBV10-3 and TRBJ2-3; 9 nucleotides line up with TRBD2. In germline, CDR1 is ENHRY, CDR2 SYGVKD. The CDR3 is made up of 15 amino acids. The V segment lost 6 bases and the J segment 1 base; nucleotides outside the gene matches: 5. In DNA, the CDR3 is TGTGCCATCAGCCTAGCGGGACCCGGCACAGATACGCAGTATTTT. Its protein product is CAISLAGPGTDTQYF.

The chain carries TRBV21-1 and TRBJ1-2. TRBV21-1 is an annotated pseudogene. The CDR3 has 12 residues. This CDR3 reads CASTPPYYGYTF. CDR3 nucleotides: TGTGCCAGCACCCCCCCCTACTATGGCTACACCTTC.

This chain uses TRBV6-5 with TRBJ2-7; TRBD2 is a possible D gene (6 bases). The CDR3 is 14 amino acids. In germline, CDR1 is MNHEY, CDR2 SVGAGI. Trimming stripped 2 bases from V and 4 bases from J, with 12 bases between. The CDR3, as DNA: TGTGCCAGCAGTTACGCGGGGAGGAGGTACGAGCAGTACTTC. Protein sequence: CASSYAGRRYEQYF.

This chain uses TRBV9 with TRBJ2-1, with TRBD2 matching 9 bases. Germline V CDR1 and CDR2: SGDLS, YYNGEE. V lost 3 bases to trimming and J lost 5 bases; unmatched junction nucleotides: 12. The CDR3 spans 17 residues. CDR3 nucleotides: TGTGCCAGCAGCGGCGGACTTGGTGCGGGGGGGAACAATGAGCAGTTCTTC. Its protein is CASSGGLGAGGNNEQFF.

The CDR3 DNA reads as TGTGCCAGCAGCTTTGGGCTCTTAGCCAAAAACATTCAGTACTTC. Its translation: CASSFGLLAKNIQYF. V and J are TRBV5-6 and TRBJ2-4; D gene ambiguous. Germline values: CDR1 SGHDT, CDR2 YYEEEE. The CDR3 length is 15 residues. Between the trimmed V and J ends, which lost 2 bases and 0 bases, there was a span of 9 bases. The whole variable domain, remainder taken from reference TRBV5-6 and TRBJ2-4, is DAGVTQSPTHLIKTRGQQVTLRCSPKSGHDTVSWYQQALGQGPQFIFQYYEEEERQRGNFPDRFSGHQFPNYSSELNVNALLLGDSALYLCASSFGLLAKNIQYFGAGTRLSVL.

The rearrangement joins TRBV7-9 to TRBJ2-4, with a tentative D call TRBD1 (6 bases). The V gene's germline CDR1 is SEHNR and CDR2 FQNEAQ (reference sequence). V lost 8 bases and J 0 bases, leaving 17 bases between the germline ends. The CDR3 totals 16 residues. CDR3 sequence (DNA): TGTGCCAGCGACGGCCCAGGGGCACTAGCCAAAAACATTCAGTACTTC. Protein sequence: CASDGPGALAKNIQYF.

The chain couples TRBV25-1 to TRBJ1-2; tentatively, D is TRBD1 (6 bases). V was trimmed by 6 bases and J by 2 bases, leaving 16 bases between them. CDR1 and CDR2 (germline): MGHDK, SYGVNS. The CDR3 loop spans 15 amino acids. In nucleotides, the CDR3 is TGTGCCAGCAGGGGGGGGCAGGGCGAAAACTATGGCTACACCTTC. Encoded protein: CASRGGQGENYGYTF.

In regard to this clone: Other DNA variants within this sample encode the same CDR3. V gene TRBV18 combines with J gene TRBJ1-1, with a tentative D call TRBD1 (6 bases). Germline-derived CDR1 and CDR2 are KGHSH and LQKENI. Trimming pared 3 bases from V and 1 base from J, leaving 6 bases between. The CDR3 has 13 amino acids. The CDR3 nucleotides are TGTGCCAGCTCACCGGGACAGAACACTGAAGCTTTCTTT. The encoded protein is CASSPGQNTEAFF.

The chain joins TRBV27 to TRBJ2-5; D is perhaps TRBD2 (5 bases). The J call may be incorrect, as the DNA end agrees better with TRBJ2-7. Germline CDR1 MNHEY, CDR2 SMNVEV (reference sequence). This CDR3 has 13 amino acids. The CDR3 reads CASSLGRGYEQYF. In DNA form, the CDR3 reads TGTGCCAGCAGTTTGGGCCGCGGGTACGAGCAGTACTTC.

The V gene is TRBV27, the J gene TRBJ2-7; 7 bases agree with TRBD1. The CDR3 covers 14 residues. V was clipped by 5 bases and J by 4 bases; unmatched bases: 8. Germline CDR1 and CDR2: MNHEY and SMNVEV (reference sequence). In nucleotides, the CDR3 is TGTGCCAGCAGTCCCGGGACAGAAGGATACGAGCAGTACTTC. This encodes CASSPGTEGYEQYF.

V is TRBV6-6 and J is TRBJ1-6; TRBD1 matches 8 bases. The CDR3 length is 16 residues. Germline V gives CDR1 MNHNY, CDR2 SVGAGI (reference sequence). Trimming at V came to 5 bases and at J to 6 bases, leaving 9 bases not matched to a gene. CDR3 bases: TGTGCCAGCAGTCCGCGGACAGGGAATATTAATTCACCCCTCCACTTT. Residues: CASSPRTGNINSPLHF.

The chain is built from TRBV4-3 and TRBJ1-6; 8 nucleotides agree with TRBD1. V was clipped by 1 base and J by 5 bases; unmatched bases: 1. Per germline, CDR1 LGHNA and CDR2 YSLEER. The CDR3 length is 15 residues. The CDR3 protein is CASSQGTGNNSPLHF. The DNA of the CDR3 is TGCGCCAGCAGCCAAGGGACAGGGAATAATTCACCCCTCCACTTT.

The rearrangement links TRBV7-8 to TRBJ1-5; possible D gene TRBD1, 5 bases. The CDR3 contains 16 residues. Germline V gene data show CDR1 as SGHVS and CDR2 as FQNEAQ. With 3 bases removed from V and 7 bases from J, the gap between germline ends came to 19 bases. The CDR3, as DNA: TGTGCCAGCAGCTTGAGAGATTGGGGAGGGGTCCAGCCCCAGCATTTT. Translated, it gives CASSLRDWGGVQPQHF.

The chain employs TRBV11-2 and TRBJ2-3, with D uncertain. In germline, CDR1 is SGHAT, CDR2 FQNNGV. CDR3 size: 15 residues. The V gene lost 2 bases and the J gene lost 3 bases, with 12 bases spanning the gap. Written as DNA, the CDR3 is TGTGCCAGCAGCTTATCTATCCTTAATACAGATACGCAGTATTTT. It specifies CASSLSILNTDTQYF.

The chain links TRBV6-1 to TRBJ1-5, with D perhaps matching TRBD1 (5 bases). The V gene's germline CDR1 is MNHNS and CDR2 SASEGT. CDR3 size: 12 residues. With 0 bases removed from V and 9 bases from J, the gap between germline ends came to 6 bases. CDR3 protein: CASSEAGGPQHF. In nucleotides, the CDR3 is TGTGCCAGCAGTGAAGCCGGGGGGCCCCAGCATTTT.

The chain links TRBV21-1 to TRBJ1-5; TRBD1, the table's D call, was not compared with the DNA. TRBV21-1 is flagged as a pseudogene. The CDR3 length is 16 residues. The CDR3 region is CASSAQGNTVNQPQHF. CDR3 in DNA: TGTGCCAGCAGCGCCCAGGGGAATACCGTCAATCAGCCCCAGCATTTT.

This chain joins TRBV29-1 and TRBJ2-7, with 11 nucleotides matching TRBD1. After removal of 0 bases from V and 0 bases from J, the junction contained 7 bases not matched to a gene. The CDR3 loop spans 17 amino acids. Germline V lookup: CDR1 SQVTM, CDR2 ANQGSEA. The CDR3 spells CSVEDGQGAGSSYEQYF. The CDR3 nucleotides read TGCAGCGTTGAAGACGGACAGGGGGCCGGGAGCTCCTACGAGCAGTACTTC.

This chain links TRBV6-9 with TRBJ1-2; a weak D match, TRBD1 (5 bases). Trimming took off 10 bases at V and 7 bases at J, with 16 bases between the two ends. CDR1 is MNHGY, CDR2 SVAAGI, per germline. CDR3 length: 12 residues. The DNA for the CDR3 is TGTGCCAAGCCGTCGGGGGACTGTGGCTACACCTTC. This codes for CAKPSGDCGYTF.

The sample holds one count of this clone. The gene calls are TRBV2 and TRBJ1-2; 9 bases match TRBD1. The CDR3 has 15 amino acids. Per germline, CDR1 SNHLY and CDR2 FYNNEI. The V and J ends lost 6 bases and 6 bases, in that order; junction bases with no gene match: 11. This CDR3 reads CASRSRIDRGNGYTF. The DNA for the CDR3 is TGTGCCAGCAGGTCCCGAATTGACAGGGGGAATGGCTACACCTTC. Variable domain in full (rest from reference TRBV2 and TRBJ1-2): EPEVTQTPSHQVTQMGQEVILRCVPISNHLYFYWYRQILGQKVEFLVSFYNNEISEKSEIFDDQFSVERPDGSNFTLKIRSTKLEDSAMYFCASRSRIDRGNGYTFGSGTRLTVV.

The J gene is TRBJ2-3, the V gene TRBV27; tentative D call: TRBD1 (6 bases). The CDR3 extends over 15 amino acids. The V gene lost 0 bases and the J gene lost 6 bases, with 13 bases spanning the gap. CDR1 and CDR2 (germline): MNHEY, SMNVEV (reference sequence). For the CDR3, the DNA is TGTGCCAGCAGTTTATCGGGACACCTGGGGGATACGCAGTATTTT. It translates to CASSLSGHLGDTQYF.

The J gene is TRBJ2-5, the V gene TRBV14; tentatively, D is TRBD1 (5 bases). The CDR3 has 16 residues. V was cut by 3 bases and J by 5 bases, with 19 bases left in between. CDR1 and CDR2 (germline): SGHDN, FVKESK. This CDR3 reads CASSHFRQAGKETQYF. CDR3 nucleotide sequence: TGTGCCAGCAGCCACTTTCGTCAGGCAGGGAAGGAGACCCAGTACTTC.